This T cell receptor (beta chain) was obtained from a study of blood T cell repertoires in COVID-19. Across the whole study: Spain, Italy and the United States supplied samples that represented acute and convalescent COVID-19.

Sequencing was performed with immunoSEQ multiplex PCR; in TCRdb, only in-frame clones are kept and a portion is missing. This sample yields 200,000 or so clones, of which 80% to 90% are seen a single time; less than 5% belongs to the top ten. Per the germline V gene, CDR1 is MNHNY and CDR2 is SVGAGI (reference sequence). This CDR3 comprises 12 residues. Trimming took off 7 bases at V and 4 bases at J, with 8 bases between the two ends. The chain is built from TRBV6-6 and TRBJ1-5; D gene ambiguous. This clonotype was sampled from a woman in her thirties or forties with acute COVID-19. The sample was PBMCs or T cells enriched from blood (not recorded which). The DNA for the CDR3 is TGTGCCAGCACTAGAGGGAATCAGCCCCAGCATTTT. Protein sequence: CASTRGNQPQHF.